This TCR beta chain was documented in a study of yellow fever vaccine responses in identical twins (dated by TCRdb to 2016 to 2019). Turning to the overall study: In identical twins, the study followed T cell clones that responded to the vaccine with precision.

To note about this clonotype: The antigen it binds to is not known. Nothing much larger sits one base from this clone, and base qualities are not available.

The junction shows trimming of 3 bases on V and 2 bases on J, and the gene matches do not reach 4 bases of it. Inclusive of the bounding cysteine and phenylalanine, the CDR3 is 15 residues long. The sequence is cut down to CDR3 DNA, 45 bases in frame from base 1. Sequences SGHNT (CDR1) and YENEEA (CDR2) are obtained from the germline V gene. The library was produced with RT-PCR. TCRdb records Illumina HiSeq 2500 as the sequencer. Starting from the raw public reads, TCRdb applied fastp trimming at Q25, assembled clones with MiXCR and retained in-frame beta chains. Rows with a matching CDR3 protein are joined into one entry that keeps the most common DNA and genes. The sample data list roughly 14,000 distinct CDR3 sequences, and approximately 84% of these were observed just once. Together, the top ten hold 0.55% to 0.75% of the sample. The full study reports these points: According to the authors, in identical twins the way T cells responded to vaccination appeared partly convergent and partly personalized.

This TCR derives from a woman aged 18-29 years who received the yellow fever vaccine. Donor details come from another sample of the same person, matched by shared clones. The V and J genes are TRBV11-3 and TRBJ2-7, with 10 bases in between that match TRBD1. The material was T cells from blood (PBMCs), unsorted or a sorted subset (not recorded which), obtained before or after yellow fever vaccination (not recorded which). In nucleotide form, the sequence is TGTGCCAGCAGCTTTTCGACAGGGGGCACCTACGAGCAGTACTTC. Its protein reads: CASSFSTGGTYEQYF.